This entry concerns a single TCR beta chain. What it recognizes is unknown. This record comes from a study of cytomegalovirus exposure and HLA in healthy donors. Study-wide results and caveats: The study flagged 150 to 200 TCR beta chains as cytomegalovirus-associated.

Profiling relied on immunoSEQ multiplex PCR, and the TCRdb table lists in-frame clones only, not all of them. The profile shows 150,000 to 200,000 clones, 91% of them singletons. CDR3 length: 15 amino acids. Trimming stripped 7 bases from V and 6 bases from J, with 18 bases between. Germline V CDR1 and CDR2: MDHEN, SYDVKM. This clonotype was sampled from a woman aged 18-29 years in good health and CMV-seropositive. Sequencing was done on a sample of PBMCs. This sequence joins TRBV28 and TRBJ1-4; D perhaps matches TRBD1 (6 bases). The CDR3 nucleotides are TGTGCCAGCACCCCCAGGGACAACACTTATGAAAAACTGTTTTTT. This translates into CASTPRDNTYEKLFF.